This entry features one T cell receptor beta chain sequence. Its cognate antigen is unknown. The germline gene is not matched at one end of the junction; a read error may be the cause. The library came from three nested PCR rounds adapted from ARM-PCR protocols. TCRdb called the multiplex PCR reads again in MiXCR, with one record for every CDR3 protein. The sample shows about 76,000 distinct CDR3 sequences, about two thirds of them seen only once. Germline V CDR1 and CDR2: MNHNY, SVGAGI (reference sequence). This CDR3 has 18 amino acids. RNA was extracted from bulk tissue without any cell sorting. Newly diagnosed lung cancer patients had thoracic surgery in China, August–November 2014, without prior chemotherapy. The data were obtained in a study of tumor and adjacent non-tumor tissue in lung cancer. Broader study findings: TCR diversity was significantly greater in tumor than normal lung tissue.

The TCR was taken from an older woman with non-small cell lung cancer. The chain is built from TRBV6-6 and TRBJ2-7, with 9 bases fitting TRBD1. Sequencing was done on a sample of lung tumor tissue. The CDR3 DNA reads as TGTGCCAGCAATTACTCAACCGGGACAGGGATCGGTGTTGGCGAACAGTACTTC. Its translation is CASNYSTGTGIGVGEQYF.